The entry that follows covers one TCR beta chain sequence. This entry belongs to a study of blood T cell repertoires in COVID-19. About the research overall: Specimens from acute and convalescent COVID-19 originated in the United States, Italy and Spain. T cells, B-cell-depleted T cells, or PBMCs supplied cDNA or gDNA.

Per the authors' pipeline: Amplification with reference gene primers provided the estimates of nucleated cell counts. Only in-frame clones appear in the TCRdb table, and some are missing; sequencing was by immunoSEQ multiplex PCR. The DNA gave D and trimming, while V, J and clone size come from that table. Of about 230,000 clones listed, 65% to 85% are singletons. Sequences were obtained from peripheral blood. This clonotype was obtained from a man aged 35 to 55 with acute or convalescent COVID-19.

CDR3 sequence (DNA): TGCAGCGTTGAAAGAATGGGGGGGCTAGCGGGTTATACAGATACGCAGTATTTT. It codes for CSVERMGGLAGYTDTQYF. The chain links TRBV29-1 to TRBJ2-3; TRBD2 aligns across 8 bases. The length of the CDR3 is 18 residues. The germline gives CDR1 SQVTM, CDR2 ANQGSEA. J lost 3 bases, V lost 2 bases, and 16 bases had no gene match.